Below, 28 T cell receptor beta chains from the same sample are listed, as sequenced in a study of T cell repertoires in cytomegalovirus infection. TCRdb re-called the reads with MiXCR, one entry per CDR3 protein. The sample holds about 210,000 distinct CDR3 sequences, approximately 7% seen once. The sequencing input was PBMCs. The receptors stem from a human donor in good health (CMV status not recorded). Some clones in this sample may be carry-over from other donors' samples.

This clonotype was seen a handful of times. This chain links TRBV6-4 with TRBJ1-3; D is possibly TRBD1 (6 bases). The CDR3 contains 16 residues. V dropped 4 bases and J dropped 1 base, with 14 bases sitting between them. CDR1 MRHNA and CDR2 SNTAGT come from the germline V gene. The CDR3 nucleotides read TGTGCCAGCAGTGTCGGACAGCAGCCATCTGGAAACACCATATATTTT. It is translated as CASSVGQQPSGNTIYF.

In this sample, this clonotype turned up many times. This chain joins TRBV6-5 and TRBJ2-7; 9 bases align to TRBD1. This CDR3 is 16 amino acids long. V dropped 2 bases and J dropped 0; count of bases not matched to a gene: 5. Germline assignment: CDR1 MNHEY and CDR2 SVGAGI. The CDR3 reads CASSYLQGQGSYEQYF. The CDR3 bases are TGTGCCAGCAGTTACCTCCAGGGACAGGGCTCCTACGAGCAGTACTTC.

On this clonotype itself: It is unclear where the CDR3 begins or ends on the DNA, so no DNA is shown, and the CDR3 is as TCRdb lists it. This sequence joins TRBV7-2 and TRBJ1-2. The CDR3 has 14 residues if both end residues are counted. CDR1 is SGHTA, CDR2 FQGNSA, per germline. CDR3 sequence reads: CASSLETSGRCYTF.

This clonotype was seen ten or more times. This chain uses TRBV6-2 or TRBV6-3 with TRBJ1-1, with unresolved D. Trimming pared 1 base from V and 8 bases from J, leaving 11 bases between. This CDR3 contains 13 residues. Germline lookup yields CDR1 MNHEY and CDR2 SVGEGT. The CDR3 coding sequence is TGTGCCAGCAGTTACTTCGGACCCGCAGAAGCTTTCTTT. This encodes CASSYFGPAEAFF.

The sample holds many counts of this clonotype. This chain joins TRBV20-1 and TRBJ1-4; TRBD1 aligns across 10 bases. Trimming at V came to 5 bases and at J to 7 bases, leaving 4 bases not matched to a gene. This CDR3 spans 13 amino acids. The V gene's germline CDR1 is DFQATT and CDR2 SNEGSKA (reference sequence). The CDR3 reads CSARTGGIEKLFF. Here the CDR3 DNA reads TGCAGTGCTCGGACAGGGGGGATTGAAAAACTGTTTTTT.

This clonotype was picked up many times. The rearrangement uses TRBV4-1 and TRBJ2-2, with D unresolved. V was pared by 0 bases and J by 6 bases, with 14 bases between. From germline, CDR1 is MGHRA and CDR2 YSYEKL. CDR3 size: 16 residues. CDR3 sequence reads: CASSQDFTSFAGELFF. In DNA, the CDR3 is TGCGCCAGCAGCCAAGATTTTACATCGTTCGCCGGGGAGCTGTTTTTT.

This clonotype was found many times. This sequence joins TRBV7-8 and TRBJ1-1; tentatively, D is TRBD1 (6 bases). The germline CDR1 and CDR2 sequences are SGHVS and FQNEAQ. V was trimmed by 1 base and J by 6 bases, leaving 12 bases between them. CDR3 size: 14 residues. The CDR3 DNA is TGTGCCAGCAGCTTAGTATTCAAGGGGGCTGAAGCTTTCTTT. This codes for CASSLVFKGAEAFF.

This clonotype was seen at least ten times. CDR3 protein: CASSLALRTSGANVLTF. In nucleotides, the CDR3 is TGTGCCAGCAGCTTAGCTCTTAGAACCTCTGGGGCCAACGTCCTGACTTTC. J is TRBJ2-6 and V is TRBV7-8, with D unresolved. Germline-derived CDR1 and CDR2 are SGHVS and FQNEAQ. This CDR3 contains 17 residues. The V end lost 0 bases, the J end lost 0 bases, and 9 bases lay between the germline ends. Drawing the rest from reference TRBV7-8 and TRBJ2-6, the complete variable domain is GAGVSQSPRYKVAKRGQDVALRCDPISGHVSLFWYQQALGQGPEFLTYFQNEAQLDKSGLPSDRFFAERPEGSVSTLKIQRTQQEDSAVYLCASSLALRTSGANVLTFGAGSRLTVL.

J is TRBJ2-7 and V is TRBV11-2, with 9 bases fitting TRBD2. Germline assignment: CDR1 SGHAT and CDR2 FQNNGV. There are 17 residues in the CDR3. With 4 bases clipped from V and 5 bases from J, the junction kept 15 bases outside the gene matches. CDR3 in amino acids: CASSSLEWGLAFHEQYF. CDR3 bases: TGTGCCAGCAGCTCACTCGAGTGGGGACTAGCATTCCACGAGCAGTACTTC.

J is TRBJ2-2 and V is TRBV5-5; D not resolved. CDR1 and CDR2 from the germline V gene are SGHKS and YYEKEE (reference sequence). The CDR3 runs to 17 residues. V was pared by 0 bases and J by 0 bases, with 12 bases between. The CDR3 nucleotides are TGTGCCAGCAGCTTGGGAGTACTTACGGCGAACACCGGGGAGCTGTTTTTT. Amino acid sequence: CASSLGVLTANTGELFF. The full variable domain, rest sourced from reference TRBV5-5 and TRBJ2-2, is DAGVTQSPTHLIKTRGQQVTLRCSPISGHKSVSWYQQVLGQGPQFIFQYYEKEERGRGNFPDRFSARQFPNYSSELNVNALLLGDSALYLCASSLGVLTANTGELFFGEGSRLTVL.

In this sample, this clonotype turned up many times. The chain combines TRBV28 with TRBJ2-3, with a possible D match to TRBD2 (6 bases). The CDR3 runs 14 residues. Between the trimmed V and J ends, which lost 8 bases and 2 bases, there was a span of 14 bases. Germline V CDR1 and CDR2: MDHEN, SYDVKM. CDR3 coding DNA: TGTGCCAGCCGACTAGTCATAAACACAGATACGCAGTATTTT. Encoded protein: CASRLVINTDTQYF.

This clonotype was seen many times. The V gene is TRBV5-1, the J gene TRBJ2-7, with 8 nucleotides matching TRBD1. Per the germline V gene, CDR1 is SGHRS and CDR2 is YFSETQ. This CDR3 has 14 amino acids. The V and J ends lost 4 bases and 4 bases, in that order; junction bases with no gene match: 7. CDR3 in DNA: TGCGCCAGCAGCAACAGGGGGGAGGTTTACGAGCAGTACTTC. Its protein product is CASSNRGEVYEQYF.

This clonotype came up many times. The chain is built from TRBV13 and TRBJ1-5; D may be TRBD1 (6 bases). This CDR3 comprises 15 residues. Deletions cut 5 bases from V and 7 bases from J, with 18 bases between. Germline CDR1 and CDR2: PRHDT and FYEKMQ (reference sequence). The DNA for the CDR3 is TGTGCCAGCAGCCACTCTAACAGGGAAGGGCAGCCCCAGCATTTT. Translated, it gives CASSHSNREGQPQHF.

Many counts were recorded for this clonotype. The chain combines TRBV20-1 with TRBJ2-1; 10 bases are a match to TRBD2. Per germline, CDR1 DFQATT and CDR2 SNEGSKA (reference sequence). The CDR3 sequence is 17 residues long. Losses at the gene ends were 2 bases for V and 2 bases for J; bases not matched to a gene: 9. Here the CDR3 DNA reads TGCAGTGCTAGATCGAGCGGGGGGGCCGACCCCTACAATGAGCAGTTCTTC. It codes for CSARSSGGADPYNEQFF.

This clonotype was seen at least ten times. The chain combines TRBV7-9 with TRBJ1-4; 7 bases fit TRBD1. The CDR3 extends over 17 amino acids. Per germline, CDR1 SEHNR and CDR2 FQNEAQ (reference sequence). V was clipped by 1 base and J by 7 bases; unmatched bases: 12. CDR3 amino acids: CASSLGPRGQLFEKLFF. The CDR3, as DNA: TGTGCCAGCAGCTTAGGCCCCCGGGGACAGCTATTTGAAAAACTGTTTTTT.

This clonotype was recorded many times. The chain has TRBV7-6 and TRBJ2-2; D ambiguous. V was clipped by 6 bases and J by 7 bases, with 9 bases between them. The CDR3 consists of 12 residues. Germline assignment: CDR1 SGHVS and CDR2 FNYEAQ. The CDR3 sequence is CASSLRSGELFF. CDR3 nucleotide sequence: TGTGCCAGCAGTCTTCGGAGCGGGGAGCTGTTTTTT.

This clonotype was detected only a few times. The chain carries TRBV6-5 and TRBJ2-3; D is possibly TRBD1 or TRBD2 (5 bases each). The V gene's germline CDR1 is MNHEY and CDR2 SVGAGI. Trimming cost V 6 bases and J 5 bases, with 18 bases left between them. The CDR3 consists of 15 residues. The CDR3 DNA is TGTGCCAGCAGACACCGGGACCCAGCCAGAGATACGCAGTATTTT. It translates to CASRHRDPARDTQYF.

This clonotype was found a few times. The chain is built from TRBV9 and TRBJ2-1, with D hard to call. V lost 3 bases and J lost 7, with 11 bases in between. Germline CDR1 is SGDLS and CDR2 is YYNGEE. The CDR3 runs to 13 residues. CDR3 in DNA: TGTGCCAGCAGCGAAAACTTGATAAATGAGCAGTTCTTC. Amino acid sequence: CASSENLINEQFF.

This clonotype has a count of ten or more. The rearrangement links TRBV19 to TRBJ1-6; 10 bases are shared with TRBD1. In germline, CDR1 is LNHDA, CDR2 SQIVND (reference sequence). J lost 8 bases, V lost 4 bases, and 5 bases had no gene match. CDR3 length: 15 amino acids. DNA for the CDR3: TGTGCCAGTAGTACCACCGGGACAGGGGATTCACCCCTCCACTTT. Translation gives CASSTTGTGDSPLHF. The full variable domain, completed using reference TRBV19 and TRBJ1-6, is DGGITQSPKYLFRKEGQNVTLSCEQNLNHDAMYWYRQDPGQGLRLIYYSQIVNDFQKGDIAEGYSVSREKKESFPLTVTSAQKNPTAFYLCASSTTGTGDSPLHFGNGTRLTVT.

This clonotype was observed many times. The chain uses TRBV14 and TRBJ2-7; 8 bases line up with TRBD1. Germline lookup yields CDR1 SGHDN and CDR2 FVKESK. The CDR3 is made up of 13 amino acids. V lost 4 bases, J lost 5 bases, and 4 bases stayed unmatched. Here the CDR3 DNA reads TGTGCCAGCAGCCGAGGACAGGGTAACGAGCAGTACTTC. Its protein is CASSRGQGNEQYF.

The V gene is TRBV14, the J gene TRBJ1-3, with TRBD1 as a possible D gene (5 bases). This CDR3 has 13 amino acids. V was pared by 3 bases and J by 5 bases, with 8 bases between. Per the germline V gene, CDR1 is SGHDN and CDR2 is FVKESK. This CDR3 reads CASSQGRRNTIYF. DNA for the CDR3: TGTGCCAGCAGCCAGGGGCGGAGAAACACCATATATTTT.

This clonotype was seen only a few times. The chain links TRBV18 to TRBJ2-3, with D possibly being TRBD1 (6 bases). Per the germline V gene, CDR1 is KGHSH and CDR2 is LQKENI. The CDR3 totals 13 residues. Trimming pared 7 bases from V and 3 bases from J, leaving 11 bases between. For the CDR3, the DNA is TGTGCCAGCTGGGACGGGACAACAGATACGCAGTATTTT. Translation gives CASWDGTTDTQYF.

This clonotype was counted many times. CDR3 region: CSAPDRMETDTQYF. The DNA of the CDR3 is TGCAGTGCTCCTGACCGAATGGAGACAGATACGCAGTATTTT. V usage is TRBV20-1 and J usage is TRBJ2-3; D not resolved. Germline loops: CDR1 DFQATT, CDR2 SNEGSKA (reference sequence). The CDR3 has 14 residues. V gave up 5 bases and J gave up 3 bases, with 15 bases separating them.

This clonotype was detected ten times or more. V is TRBV7-9 and J is TRBJ1-1, with TRBD1 matching over 10 bases. The germline gives CDR1 SEHNR, CDR2 FQNEAQ (reference sequence). The CDR3 runs to 15 residues. Germline trimming cut 3 bases from V and 3 bases from J; bases unmatched to any gene: 4. CDR3 amino acids: CASSFSGQGDTEAFF. CDR3 in DNA: TGTGCCAGCAGCTTTTCTGGACAGGGGGACACTGAAGCTTTCTTT.

This clonotype was recorded many times. The chain is built from TRBV14 and TRBJ2-5; D uncertain. Trimming removed 6 bases at V and 1 base at J, with 15 bases between. CDR1 SGHDN and CDR2 FVKESK come from the germline V gene. The CDR3 has 15 residues. The CDR3 loop reads CASRRTAATQETQYF. For the CDR3, the DNA is TGTGCCAGCAGGAGGACCGCGGCCACCCAAGAGACCCAGTACTTC.

This clonotype was detected ten times or more. The V gene is TRBV7-9, the J gene TRBJ2-1, with D possibly matching TRBD1 (5 bases). Germline V gene lookup returns CDR1 SEHNR and CDR2 FQNEAQ (reference sequence). CDR3 length: 16 residues. V was clipped by 5 bases and J by 1 base, with 15 bases between them. The CDR3: CASSLSGAPSYNEQFF. The CDR3 DNA reads TGTGCCAGCAGCCTGAGTGGGGCGCCTTCCTACAATGAGCAGTTCTTC.

This clonotype was picked up a small number of times. J is TRBJ2-5 and V is TRBV2; no firm D call. V gave up 3 bases and J gave up 4 bases, with 6 bases separating them. Germline V CDR1 and CDR2: SNHLY, FYNNEI. The CDR3 is made up of 12 amino acids. CDR3 amino acids: CASSEDGETQYF. In DNA, the CDR3 is TGTGCCAGCAGTGAGGACGGAGAGACCCAGTACTTC.

This clonotype showed up many times. This sequence joins TRBV7-9 and TRBJ2-7, with a weak D call TRBD1 (6 bases). The CDR3 loop spans 15 amino acids. CDR1 is SEHNR, CDR2 FQNEAQ, per germline (reference sequence). Trimming pared 3 bases from V and 5 bases from J, leaving 17 bases between. The CDR3 region has the DNA TGTGCCAGCAGCTTGAGGGGGTTCGCAGGCGACGAGCAGTACTTC. This codes for CASSLRGFAGDEQYF. The full variable domain, with the rest looked up from reference TRBV7-9 and TRBJ2-7, is DTGVSQNPRHKITKRGQNVTFRCDPISEHNRLYWYRQTLGQGPEFLTYFQNEAQLEKSRLLSDRFSAERPKGSFSTLEIQRTEQGDSAMYLCASSLRGFAGDEQYFGPGTRLTVT.